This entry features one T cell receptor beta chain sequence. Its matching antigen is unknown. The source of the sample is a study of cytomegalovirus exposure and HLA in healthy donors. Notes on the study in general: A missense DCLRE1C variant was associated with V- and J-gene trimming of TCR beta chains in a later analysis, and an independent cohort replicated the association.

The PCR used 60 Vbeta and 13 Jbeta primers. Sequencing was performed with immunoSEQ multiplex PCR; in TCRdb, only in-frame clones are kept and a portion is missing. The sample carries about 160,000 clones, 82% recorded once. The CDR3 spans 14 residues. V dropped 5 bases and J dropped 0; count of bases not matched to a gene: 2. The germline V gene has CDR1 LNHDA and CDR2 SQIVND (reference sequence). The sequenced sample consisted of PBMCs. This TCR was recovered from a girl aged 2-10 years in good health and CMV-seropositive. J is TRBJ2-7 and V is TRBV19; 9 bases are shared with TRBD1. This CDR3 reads CASSDRGSSYEQYF. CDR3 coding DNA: TGTGCCAGTAGTGACAGGGGGAGCTCCTACGAGCAGTACTTC.